Given below is one T cell receptor (beta chain) in context. The sample originates from a study of blood T cells in healthy people across ages. Peripheral blood samples of around 9.8 milliliters were drawn from each donor. The V end was cut by 5 bases, the J end by 6 bases, with 11 bases between. The CDR3 is 13 residues long. Sample-barcoded 5' priming and a J-beta primer mix drove a second PCR of about 7 to 11 cycles. Each cDNA molecule received a tag from a template-switch adaptor that had 12 random nucleotides. TCRdb re-called the 5' RACE reads through MiXCR, storing one row per CDR3 protein. The table lists roughly 900,000 distinct CDR3 sequences, approximately 49% of them singletons.

The sample comprised blood. V gene TRBV12-3 or TRBV12-4 combines with J gene TRBJ1-5; tentatively, D is TRBD1 (6 bases). The sequence derives from a man aged 25 to 40 in good health. The CDR3 nucleotides read TGTGCCAGCAGTAAGGGGGAAGGTCAGCCCCAGCATTTT. The encoded protein is CASSKGEGQPQHF.